This T cell receptor beta chain was observed in a study of cytomegalovirus exposure and HLA in healthy donors. Study observations and caveats: In a later analysis, compared with equally common non-associated chains, HLA-associated beta chains were more expanded.

60 Vbeta and 13 Jbeta primers were used in PCR. Repertoires were generated with immunoSEQ multiplex PCR, while TCRdb's copy carries only in-frame clones and drops some. In the table there are 90,000 to 130,000 clones, around 83% of which are singletons. A word on this clone: Its antigen is unknown.

V was clipped by 0 bases and J by 1 base, with 17 bases between them. The germline V gene encodes CDR1 SGHDN and CDR2 FVKESK. The CDR3 length is 18 residues. J is TRBJ2-3 and V is TRBV14; D is perhaps TRBD2 (6 bases). The sequence came from a woman aged 55-70 years in good health and CMV-seropositive. The source material was PBMCs. Written as DNA, the CDR3 is TGTGCCAGCAGCCAAGAACGTAATAGCGGCCTTGGCACAGATACGCAGTATTTT. Translated: CASSQERNSGLGTDTQYF.